The source of this T cell receptor beta chain is a study of CD8 T cells in ankylosing spondylitis. General study points: Some of the motif variants had earlier been found in reactive arthritis patients' fluid and blood. Apparently characteristic of ankylosing spondylitis blood was a TCR beta motif (eight highly homologous variants). As reported, disease-linked clones showed significant enrichment in matched ankylosing spondylitis synovial fluid. In peripheral blood, disease-linked CD8+ clones occurred at relatively low frequencies.

This clonotype has a handful of counts. What it binds is not known. Quantitative 5'-RACE with molecular barcodes produced the TCR beta libraries. MiXCR, run by TCRdb on the 5' RACE reads, gives a single entry per CDR3 protein. Of about 400,000 distinct CDR3 sequences in the sample, approximately 20% were seen once. Specimen: blood, either unsorted or a sorted T cell fraction (not recorded which). This TCR came from a male donor with ankylosing spondylitis.

CDR3 sequence (DNA): TGCGCCAGCAGCTTTGGACTAGCGGGGCTCTACAATGAGCAGTTCTTC. Its translation is CASSFGLAGLYNEQFF. V usage is TRBV5-1 and J usage is TRBJ2-1; 12 bases line up with TRBD2. This CDR3 comprises 16 residues. The germline CDR1 and CDR2 sequences are SGHRS and YFSETQ. J was trimmed by 3 bases and V by 2 bases; bases with no gene match: 3.